This T cell receptor (beta chain) was sequenced during a study of CD8+ T cells in alopecia areata. Study-level findings and limits: Clonality was higher in lesional than normal scalp, especially in alopecia totalis/universalis.

Sample treatment: oral pan-JAK inhibitor, 5-10 mg twice daily. Lesional scalp punch biopsies and peripheral blood came from alopecia areata patients. Remarks on this clone: Its antigen is still unknown.

cDNA reverse transcribed from extracted RNA served as the sequencing template. Some clones are missing from TCRdb's copy, which holds only in-frame ones; the method was immunoSEQ multiplex PCR. The sample has about 170,000 clones; 50% to 75% are singletons. The CDR3 has 15 residues. Trimming cost V 5 bases and J 4 bases, with 17 bases left between them. The germline V gene has CDR1 SEHNR and CDR2 FQNEAQ (reference sequence). The chain joins TRBV7-9 to TRBJ1-2; no firm D call. This receptor was obtained from a human donor with alopecia areata. The material was CD4+ T cells sorted from blood, obtained at approximately week 56, from a patient treated with tofacitinib. For the CDR3, the DNA is TGTGCCAGCAGCCAACCCACAACGGCAGGCTATGGCTACACCTTC. As protein: CASSQPTTAGYGYTF.